The 9 T cell receptor beta chains presented below share a single source sample, sequenced in a study of OX40 agonist ivuxolimab in advanced cancers. Using immunoSEQ multiplex PCR, the repertoire was profiled, and TCRdb retains in-frame clones only, with some absent. The table shows tens of thousands of clones, with roughly 90% occurring only once. The sample was CD4+ or CD8+ T cells sorted from blood, taken in a trial of the OX40 agonist ivuxolimab. The receptor set was obtained from an adult with an advanced solid tumor such as melanoma, head and neck, liver or kidney cancer.

The chain links TRBV19 to TRBJ1-4; no reliable D call. CDR1 LNHDA and CDR2 SQIVND come from the germline V gene (reference sequence). V lost 3 bases to trimming and J lost 6 bases, with 11 bases between them. The CDR3 runs 14 residues. CDR3 in amino acids: CASSIMGWDEKLFF. The DNA for the CDR3 is TGTGCCAGTAGTATTATGGGCTGGGATGAAAAACTGTTTTTT.

This CDR3 reads CASSPNSDTSDTQYF. The CDR3 region has the DNA TGTGCCAGCTCACCAAATTCGGACACCTCAGATACGCAGTATTTT. The rearrangement links TRBV18 to TRBJ2-3; TRBD1 might be the D (5 bases). The CDR3 sequence is 15 residues long. Germline-derived CDR1 and CDR2 are KGHSH and LQKENI. The V gene lost 2 bases and the J gene lost 4 bases, with 13 bases spanning the gap. Full variable domain (outside the CDR3, taken from reference TRBV18 and TRBJ2-3): NAGVMQNPRHLVRRRGQEARLRCSPMKGHSHVYWYRQLPEEGLKFMVYLQKENIIDESGMPKERFSAEFPKEGPSILRIQQVVRGDSAAYFCASSPNSDTSDTQYFGPGTRLTVL.

V gene TRBV4-1 combines with J gene TRBJ2-1; TRBD2 agrees at 10 bases. The germline V gene encodes CDR1 MGHRA and CDR2 YSYEKL. V was pared by 3 bases and J by 4 bases, with 6 bases of the junction left unmatched. The CDR3 covers 16 residues. As DNA, the CDR3 is TGCGCCAGCAGCCACCTCACTAGCGGGGATTACAATGAGCAGTTCTTC. Amino acid sequence: CASSHLTSGDYNEQFF.

The rearrangement links TRBV27 to TRBJ2-5; 10 nucleotides match TRBD2. This CDR3 has 15 amino acids. The junction had 10 bases not matched to a gene; V was cut back by 7 bases and J by 5 bases. Germline CDR1 and CDR2: MNHEY and SMNVEV (reference sequence). The CDR3 loop reads CASTPGTSVGETQYF. The CDR3 DNA reads as TGTGCCAGCACCCCCGGGACTAGCGTCGGGGAGACCCAGTACTTC.

V gene TRBV19 combines with J gene TRBJ1-4; D is perhaps TRBD1 (5 bases). CDR1 and CDR2 from the germline V gene are LNHDA and SQIVND (reference sequence). This CDR3 has 14 residues. V dropped 2 bases and J dropped 5 bases, with 9 bases sitting between them. The CDR3 DNA follows: TGTGCCAGTAGTATAACGGGACGGAATGAAAAACTGTTTTTT. It specifies CASSITGRNEKLFF.

V usage is TRBV29-1 and J usage is TRBJ2-1; unclear D gene. With 4 bases removed from V and 0 bases from J, the gap between germline ends came to 10 bases. The CDR3 covers 14 residues. CDR1 is SQVTM and CDR2 is ANQGSEA in the germline V gene. CDR3 sequence: CSVVAPNSYNEQFF. In DNA, the CDR3 is TGCAGCGTTGTGGCCCCGAACTCCTACAATGAGCAGTTCTTC.

V gene TRBV7-9 combines with J gene TRBJ2-1; a possible D gene is TRBD1 (6 bases). V was pared by 5 bases and J by 7 bases, with 12 bases between. The CDR3 runs 13 residues. CDR1 is SEHNR, CDR2 FQNEAQ, per germline (reference sequence). For the CDR3, the DNA is TGTGCCAGCAGCGGTTACAGGGTTAATGAGCAGTTCTTC. It yields the protein CASSGYRVNEQFF.

A single count supports this clone. The rearrangement uses TRBV30 and TRBJ2-1; weak D call: TRBD1 (6 bases). Germline assignment: CDR1 GTSNPN and CDR2 SVGIG (reference sequence). The CDR3 covers 11 residues. Trimming cost V 7 bases and J 9 bases, with 13 bases left between them. CDR3 amino acids: CASQDSGEQFF. The CDR3 DNA sequence: TGTGCCTCTCAGGACAGCGGTGAGCAGTTCTTC. Looking up the rest from reference TRBV30 and TRBJ2-1 gives the full variable domain: SQTIHQWPATLVQPVGSPLSLECTVEGTSNPNLYWYRQAAGRGLQLLFYSVGIGQISSEVPQNLSASRPQDRQFILSSKKLLLSDSGFYLCASQDSGEQFFGPGTRLTVL.

The chain joins TRBV19 to TRBJ2-1, with D tentatively TRBD1 (5 bases). V lost 4 bases, J lost 10 bases, and 11 bases lay in between. The CDR3 runs to 12 residues. Germline assignment: CDR1 LNHDA and CDR2 SQIVND (reference sequence). The CDR3 here is CASSTHRGEQFF. The CDR3 nucleotides read TGTGCCAGTAGTACTCATAGGGGAGAGCAGTTCTTC.